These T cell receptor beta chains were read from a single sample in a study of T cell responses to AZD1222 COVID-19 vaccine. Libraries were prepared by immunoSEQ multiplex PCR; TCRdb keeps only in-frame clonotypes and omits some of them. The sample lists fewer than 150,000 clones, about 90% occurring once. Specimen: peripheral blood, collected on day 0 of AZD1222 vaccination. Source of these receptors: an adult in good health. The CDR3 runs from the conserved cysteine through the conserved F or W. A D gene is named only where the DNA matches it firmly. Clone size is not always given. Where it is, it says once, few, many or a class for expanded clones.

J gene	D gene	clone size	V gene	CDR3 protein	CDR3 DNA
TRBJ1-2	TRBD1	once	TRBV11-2	CASSLERGQGGPWYGYTF	TGTGCCAGCAGCTTAGAGAGGGGACAGGGTGGACCGTGGTATGGCTACACCTTC
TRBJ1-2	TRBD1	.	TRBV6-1	CASSEGGTGTGKIRNYGYTF	TGTGCCAGCAGTGAAGGAGGGACCGGGACAGGGAAGATTCGGAACTATGGCTACACCTTC
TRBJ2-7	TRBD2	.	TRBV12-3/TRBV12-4	CASGGTSAYEQYF	TGTGCCAGTGGGGGGACTAGCGCCTACGAGCAGTACTTC
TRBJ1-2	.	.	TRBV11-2	CASSQWAGSVF	TGTGCCAGCAGCCAGTGGGCAGGGAGCGTTTTC
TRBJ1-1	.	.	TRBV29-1	CSVEESEAFF	TGCAGCGTTGAGGAATCTGAAGCTTTCTTT
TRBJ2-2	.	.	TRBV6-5	CASSYSAGSGGELFF	TGTGCCAGCAGTTACTCGGCCGGGTCCGGCGGGGAGCTGTTTTTT
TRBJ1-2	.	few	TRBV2	CASRFTGSEGYTF	TGTGCCAGCAGGTTCACAGGGAGCGAGGGCTACACCTTC
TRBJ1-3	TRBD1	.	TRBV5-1	CASSLDPGGVGNTIYF	TGCGCCAGCAGCTTGGATCCAGGGGGAGTGGGAAACACCATATATTTT
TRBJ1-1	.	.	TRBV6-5	CASSYSGGDRAFF	TGTGCCAGCAGTTACTCGGGGGGGGACCGGGCTTTCTTT
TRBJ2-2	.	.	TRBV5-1	CASSLASQVTGELFF	TGCGCCAGCAGCTTGGCATCGCAGGTCACCGGGGAGCTGTTTTTT
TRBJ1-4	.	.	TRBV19	CASSTGAGNEKLFF	TGTGCCAGTAGTACGGGAGCCGGTAATGAAAAACTGTTTTTT
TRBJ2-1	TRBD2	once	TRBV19	CASSMARLAGGGEQFF	TGTGCCAGTAGTATGGCTCGGCTAGCGGGAGGGGGTGAGCAGTTCTTC
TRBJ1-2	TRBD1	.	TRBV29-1	CSAIDGTGEGYTF	TGCAGCGCTATCGATGGGACAGGGGAGGGCTACACCTTC
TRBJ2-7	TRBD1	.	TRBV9	CASSVEMGGTGSHEQYF	TGTGCCAGCAGCGTAGAAATGGGAGGGACAGGGTCCCACGAGCAGTACTTC
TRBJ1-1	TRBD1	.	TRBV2	CASRIQGLNTEAFF	TGTGCCAGCAGGATACAGGGGTTGAACACTGAAGCTTTCTTT
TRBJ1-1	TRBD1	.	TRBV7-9	CASSRDRGLSVDTEAFF	TGTGCCAGCAGCCGGGACAGGGGACTCTCGGTTGACACTGAAGCTTTCTTT
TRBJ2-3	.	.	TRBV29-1	CSVEGADTQYF	TGCAGCGTTGAGGGAGCCGATACGCAGTATTTT